The clone carrying this T cell receptor beta chain was found a few times. From the 5' RACE reads, TCRdb called clonotypes with MiXCR, one entry per CDR3 protein. The table has around 210,000 distinct CDR3 sequences, 9.5% to 10% seen once. The source of the sample is a study of T-cell memory formation after mild COVID-19. The germline V and J ends were trimmed by 5 bases and 2 bases, with 12 bases remaining between them. This CDR3 contains 15 residues. The germline gives CDR1 MNHEY, CDR2 SMNVEV (reference sequence). This chain joins TRBV27 and TRBJ2-2, with a weak D call TRBD1 (5 bases). Sequenced: PBMCs or a T cell subset sorted from them (not recorded which). This receptor was identified in a man aged 18 to 29 who had mild COVID-19 (a few samples of this study predate the infection). Cell type and time point are not known. In DNA form, the CDR3 reads TGTGCCAGCAGTACCGGACAATTAAACACCGGGGAGCTGTTTTTT. Protein: CASSTGQLNTGELFF.